This T cell receptor beta chain derives from a study of CD8+ T cells in alopecia areata. The treatment was: oral pan-JAK inhibitor, 5-10 mg twice daily. Both peripheral blood and punch biopsies of lesional scalp skin were obtained from patients who had alopecia areata. With 0 bases removed from V and 0 bases from J, the gap between germline ends came to 8 bases. Germline-derived CDR1 and CDR2 are LNHNV and YYDKDF (reference sequence). The CDR3 has 16 amino acids. Overall study results and limits: In lesional scalp, particularly from alopecia totalis/universalis, clonality was higher than in normal scalp.

TCR sequencing used cDNA made by reverse transcription of extracted RNA. Sequencing was performed with immunoSEQ multiplex PCR; in TCRdb, only in-frame clones are kept and a portion is missing. Counted here are about 210,000 clones, 50% to 75% occurring once; the ten biggest clones make up about 4.2%. With regard to this clone: What it binds is unknown.

The sample consisted of CD4+ T cells sorted from blood, taken at week 4, from a patient treated with tofacitinib. The gene calls are TRBV15 and TRBJ2-2; D is ambiguous. This TCR derives from a human donor with alopecia areata. The CDR3 coding sequence is TGTGCCACCAGCAGAGATCAGACCTCGAACACCGGGGAGCTGTTTTTT. This encodes CATSRDQTSNTGELFF.